These 11 T cell receptor beta chains share one sample of origin, sequenced in a study of T cell changes during pregnancy in multiple sclerosis. Sequenced by immunoSEQ multiplex PCR; TCRdb stores in-frame clones only, minus some. The profile shows under 20,000 clones, more than 75% of them singletons. The starting material was CD8+ T cells from peripheral blood mononuclear cells, obtained after pregnancy. The source of these receptors is a female donor with multiple sclerosis, enrolled in a pregnancy study.

V gene TRBV5-4 combines with J gene TRBJ1-1; 8 bases align to TRBD1. Trimming removed 3 bases from V and 6 bases from J; junction bases left unmatched: 7. The CDR3 length is 14 residues. Germline V gives CDR1 SGHNT, CDR2 YYREEE (reference sequence). CDR3 amino acids: CASSYGQGSAEAFF. The DNA for the CDR3 is TGTGCCAGCAGCTATGGACAGGGAAGCGCTGAAGCTTTCTTT.

The chain carries TRBV7-8 and TRBJ2-1; 9 bases map to TRBD2. There are 16 residues in the CDR3. Trimming took 0 bases from V and 4 from J; bases not matched to a gene: 4. The germline gives CDR1 SGHVS, CDR2 FQNEAQ. The CDR3 sequence is CASSLASGGGYNEQFF. CDR3 nucleotides: TGTGCCAGCAGCTTAGCTAGCGGGGGAGGATACAATGAGCAGTTCTTC.

This clone was seen a handful of times. Other DNA sequences within the sample encode an identical CDR3. The chain employs TRBV6-1 and TRBJ2-7; 9 positions match TRBD1. Germline trimming cut 2 bases from V and 3 bases from J; bases unmatched to any gene: 5. CDR1 and CDR2 (germline): MNHNS, SASEGT. The CDR3 spans 15 residues. The DNA of the CDR3 is TGTGCCAGCAGTGAACGAATGACAGGGGGCTACGAGCAGTACTTC. Translating gives CASSERMTGGYEQYF.

V usage is TRBV6-5 and J usage is TRBJ2-2, with D tentatively TRBD2 (5 bases). V was cut by 5 bases and J by 5 bases, with 12 bases left in between. The CDR3 sequence is 14 residues long. In germline, CDR1 is MNHEY, CDR2 SVGAGI. The CDR3: CASSPTGETGELFF. The CDR3 nucleotides read TGTGCCAGCAGTCCTACCGGGGAAACCGGGGAGCTGTTTTTT.

The chain recombines TRBV11-2 with TRBJ1-1; 11 bases align to TRBD1. The CDR3 consists of 17 residues. Germline V gene lookup returns CDR1 SGHAT and CDR2 FQNNGV. After removal of 6 bases from V and 1 base from J, the junction contained 10 bases not matched to a gene. The CDR3 DNA follows: TGTGCCAGCAGGACTTGGGACAGGGGGAAGGGGAACACTGAAGCTTTCTTT. This sequence encodes CASRTWDRGKGNTEAFF.

This clone showed up just once. The chain combines TRBV11-2 with TRBJ1-2; D gene ambiguous. V dropped 2 bases and J dropped 0 bases, with 7 bases sitting between them. The germline V gene encodes CDR1 SGHAT and CDR2 FQNNGV. The CDR3 extends over 14 amino acids. CDR3 nucleotide sequence: TGTGCCAGCAGCTTACGGAGCCCTAACTATGGCTACACCTTC. It is translated as CASSLRSPNYGYTF. Combining the CDR3 with reference TRBV11-2 and TRBJ1-2 gives the whole variable domain EAGVAQSPRYKIIEKRQSVAFWCNPISGHATLYWYQQILGQGPKLLIQFQNNGVVDDSQLPKDRFSAERLKGVDSTLKIQPAKLEDSAVYLCASSLRSPNYGYTFGSGTRLTVV.

The genes are TRBV6-1 and TRBJ1-3, with 7 nucleotides matching TRBD1. This CDR3 comprises 15 residues. With 1 base clipped from V and 3 bases from J, the junction kept 3 bases outside the gene matches. Germline lookup yields CDR1 MNHNS and CDR2 SASEGT. In DNA, the CDR3 is TGTGCCAGCAGTGAAGAACAGGGGAGTGGAAACACCATATATTTT. This gives the protein CASSEEQGSGNTIYF.

The sample holds a few counts of this clone. The rearrangement uses TRBV27 and TRBJ2-1; 13 bases match TRBD2. This CDR3 spans 13 amino acids. The germline V gene has CDR1 MNHEY and CDR2 SMNVEV (reference sequence). Trimming at V came to 9 bases and at J to 6 bases, leaving 2 bases not matched to a gene. The CDR3 sequence is CARGTSGVNEQFF. The DNA of the CDR3 is TGTGCCAGAGGGACTAGCGGGGTCAATGAGCAGTTCTTC.

The chain has TRBV5-8 and TRBJ2-1; 10 bases map to TRBD2. The CDR3 is 16 residues long. V shed 7 bases, J shed 3 bases, and the junction held 10 bases outside the gene matches. Per germline, CDR1 SGHTS and CDR2 YDEGEE. CDR3 protein: CASFLASGGVYNEQFF. The DNA of the CDR3 is TGTGCCAGCTTCTTAGCTAGCGGGGGCGTCTACAATGAGCAGTTCTTC.

The V call is TRBV6-1, the J call TRBJ2-7; D might be TRBD1 (5 bases). The CDR3 is 13 amino acids. V was clipped by 7 bases and J by 6 bases, with 16 bases between them. Germline V lookup: CDR1 MNHNS, CDR2 SASEGT. CDR3 sequence: CASKKGAVLEQYF. The CDR3 DNA sequence: TGTGCCAGCAAAAAAGGGGCTGTTCTCGAGCAGTACTTC.

V gene TRBV5-1 combines with J gene TRBJ2-5; maybe TRBD2 (5 bases). Trimming shortened V by 0 bases and J by 2 bases, and 14 bases separated the two germline ends. The CDR3 has 16 residues. Looked up from germline, CDR1 is SGHRS and CDR2 is YFSETQ. The CDR3 coding sequence is TGCGCCAGCAGCTTGGCGGGGAGCAAAGTTCAAGAGACCCAGTACTTC. It codes for CASSLAGSKVQETQYF. Drawing the rest from reference TRBV5-1 and TRBJ2-5, the complete variable domain is KAGVTQTPRYLIKTRGQQVTLSCSPISGHRSVSWYQQTPGQGLQFLFEYFSETQRNKGNFPGRFSGRQFSNSRSEMNVSTLELGDSALYLCASSLAGSKVQETQYFGPGTRLLVL.